This paragraph reports one T cell receptor beta chain. Produced via immunoSEQ multiplex PCR; TCRdb's table is partial and in-frame only. The repertoire consists of 11,000 or so clones, with 80% to 90% occurring once and the leading ten covering 6.5% to 10%. This entry is derived from a study of tumor-infiltrating lymphocytes in localized non-small cell lung cancer. This CDR3 comprises 19 residues. Germline V lookup: CDR1 MGHRA, CDR2 YSYEKL. The V gene end was trimmed by 0 bases and the J gene end by 0 bases; junction bases not matched to a gene: 11. The rearrangement links TRBV4-1 to TRBJ1-3, with 7 positions matching TRBD1. Sequenced input: uninvolved lung tissue not adjacent to the tumor. This TCR was sampled from a human donor with non-small cell lung cancer. CDR3 region: CASSQDRARGGSSGNTIYF. The CDR3 coding sequence is TGCGCCAGCAGCCAAGATCGGGCCAGGGGGGGAAGCTCTGGAAACACCATATATTTT.